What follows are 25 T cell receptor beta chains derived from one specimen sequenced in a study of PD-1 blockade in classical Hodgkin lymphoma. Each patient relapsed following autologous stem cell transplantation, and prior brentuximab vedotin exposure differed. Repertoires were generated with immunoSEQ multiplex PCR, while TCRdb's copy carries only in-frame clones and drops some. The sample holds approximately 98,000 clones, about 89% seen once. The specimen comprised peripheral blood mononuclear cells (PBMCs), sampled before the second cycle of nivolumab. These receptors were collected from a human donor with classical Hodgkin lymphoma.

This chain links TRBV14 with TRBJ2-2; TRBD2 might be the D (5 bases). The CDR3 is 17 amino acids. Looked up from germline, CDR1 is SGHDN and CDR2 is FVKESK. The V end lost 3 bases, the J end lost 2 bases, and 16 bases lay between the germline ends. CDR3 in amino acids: CASSHGGTRGNTGELFF. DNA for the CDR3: TGTGCCAGCAGCCATGGAGGCACCCGGGGAAACACCGGGGAGCTGTTTTTT.

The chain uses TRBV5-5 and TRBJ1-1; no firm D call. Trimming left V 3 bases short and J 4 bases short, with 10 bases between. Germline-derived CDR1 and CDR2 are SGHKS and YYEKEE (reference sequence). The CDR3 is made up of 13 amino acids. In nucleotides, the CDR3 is TGTGCCAGCAGCTGGGTTGAGGGCACTGAAGCTTTCTTT. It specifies CASSWVEGTEAFF.

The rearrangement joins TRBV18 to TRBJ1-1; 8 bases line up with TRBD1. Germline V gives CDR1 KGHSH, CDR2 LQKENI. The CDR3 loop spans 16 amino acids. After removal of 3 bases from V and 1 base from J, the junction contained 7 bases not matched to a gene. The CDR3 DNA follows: TGTGCCAGCTCACCCGAGGGGGACAGGTGGAACACTGAAGCTTTCTTT. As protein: CASSPEGDRWNTEAFF.

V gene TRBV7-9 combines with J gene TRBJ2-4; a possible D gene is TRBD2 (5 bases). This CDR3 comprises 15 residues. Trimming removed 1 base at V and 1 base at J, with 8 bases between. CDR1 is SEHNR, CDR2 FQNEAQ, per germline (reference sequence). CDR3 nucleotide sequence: TGTGCCAGCAGCTTAGTTCCGGGGGCCAAAAACATTCAGTACTTC. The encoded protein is CASSLVPGAKNIQYF.

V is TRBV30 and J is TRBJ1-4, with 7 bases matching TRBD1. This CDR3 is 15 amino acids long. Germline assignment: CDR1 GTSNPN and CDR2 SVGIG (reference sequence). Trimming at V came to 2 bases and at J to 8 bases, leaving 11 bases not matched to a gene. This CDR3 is CAWSIAGGMGEKLFF. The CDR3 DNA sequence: TGTGCCTGGAGTATTGCAGGGGGTATGGGAGAAAAACTGTTTTTT.

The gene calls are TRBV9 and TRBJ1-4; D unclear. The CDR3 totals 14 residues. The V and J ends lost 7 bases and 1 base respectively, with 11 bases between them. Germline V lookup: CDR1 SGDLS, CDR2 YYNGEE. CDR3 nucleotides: TGTGCCAGCGCCCTCGCAGGAACTAATGAAAAACTGTTTTTT. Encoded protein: CASALAGTNEKLFF. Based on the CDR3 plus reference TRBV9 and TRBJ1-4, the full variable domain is DSGVTQTPKHLITATGQRVTLRCSPRSGDLSVYWYQQSLDQGLQFLIQYYNGEERAKGNILERFSAQQFPDLHSELNLSSLELGDSALYFCASALAGTNEKLFFGSGTQLSVL.

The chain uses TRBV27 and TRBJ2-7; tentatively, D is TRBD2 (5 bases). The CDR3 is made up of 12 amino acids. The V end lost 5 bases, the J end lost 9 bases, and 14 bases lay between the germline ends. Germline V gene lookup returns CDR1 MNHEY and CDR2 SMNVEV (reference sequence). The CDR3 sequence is CASSGRGEGQYF. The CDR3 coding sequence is TGTGCCAGCAGTGGTCGGGGAGAGGGGCAGTACTTC.

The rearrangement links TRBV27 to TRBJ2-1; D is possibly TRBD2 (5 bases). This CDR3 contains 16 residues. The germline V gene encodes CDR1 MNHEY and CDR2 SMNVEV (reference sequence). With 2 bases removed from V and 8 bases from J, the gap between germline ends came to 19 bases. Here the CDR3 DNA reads TGTGCCAGCAGTTTACCCACACGACTGGAGGTGGATGAGCAGTTCTTC. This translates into CASSLPTRLEVDEQFF.

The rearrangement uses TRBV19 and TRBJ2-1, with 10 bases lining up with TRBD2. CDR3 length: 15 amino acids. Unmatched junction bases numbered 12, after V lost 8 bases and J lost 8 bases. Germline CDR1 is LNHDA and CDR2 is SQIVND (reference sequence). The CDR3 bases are TGTGCCAGTCGGCGCACTAGCGGGATTAACTATGAGCAGTTCTTC. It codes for CASRRTSGINYEQFF.

CDR3 in DNA: TGTGCCAGCAGCTTGGGCGGGACAGGGTACAATGAGCAGTTCTTC. It is translated as CASSLGGTGYNEQFF. The V call is TRBV5-6, the J call TRBJ2-1; the match to TRBD1 covers 9 bases. The CDR3 covers 15 residues. Germline loops: CDR1 SGHDT, CDR2 YYEEEE. V lost 0 bases, J lost 4 bases, and 2 bases stayed unmatched.

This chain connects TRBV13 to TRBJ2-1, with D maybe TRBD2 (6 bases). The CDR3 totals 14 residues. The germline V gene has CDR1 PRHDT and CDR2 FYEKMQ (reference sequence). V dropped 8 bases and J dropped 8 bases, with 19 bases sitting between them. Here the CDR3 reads CASGRETRIDEQFF. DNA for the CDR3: TGTGCCAGCGGACGGGAGACTAGAATCGATGAGCAGTTCTTC.

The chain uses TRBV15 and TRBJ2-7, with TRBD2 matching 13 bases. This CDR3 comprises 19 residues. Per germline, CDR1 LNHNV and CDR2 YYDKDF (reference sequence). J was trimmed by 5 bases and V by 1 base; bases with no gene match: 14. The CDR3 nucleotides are TGTGCCACCAGCAGAGGGAGACTAGCGGGAGGAAAAGGGTATAACGAGCAGTACTTC. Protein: CATSRGRLAGGKGYNEQYF.

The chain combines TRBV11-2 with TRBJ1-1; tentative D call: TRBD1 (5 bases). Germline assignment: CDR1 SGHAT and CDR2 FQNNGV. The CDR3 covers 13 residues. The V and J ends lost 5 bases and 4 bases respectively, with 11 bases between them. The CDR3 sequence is CASSRSGLTEAFF. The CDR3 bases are TGTGCCAGCAGCAGGTCGGGGCTCACTGAAGCTTTCTTT.

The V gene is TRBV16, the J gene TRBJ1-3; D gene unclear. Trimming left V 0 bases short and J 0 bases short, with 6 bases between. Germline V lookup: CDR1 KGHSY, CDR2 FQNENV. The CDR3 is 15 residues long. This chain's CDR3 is CASSQSSSSGNTIYF. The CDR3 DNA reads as TGTGCCAGCAGCCAATCAAGTAGCTCTGGAAACACCATATATTTT.

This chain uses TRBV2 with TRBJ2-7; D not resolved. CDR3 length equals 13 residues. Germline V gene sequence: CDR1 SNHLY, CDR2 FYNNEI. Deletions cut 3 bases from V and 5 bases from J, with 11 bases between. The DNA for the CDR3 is TGTGCCAGCAGTGATGGTGTTGAAGACGAGCAGTACTTC. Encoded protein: CASSDGVEDEQYF. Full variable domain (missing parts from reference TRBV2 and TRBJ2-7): EPEVTQTPSHQVTQMGQEVILRCVPISNHLYFYWYRQILGQKVEFLVSFYNNEISEKSEIFDDQFSVERPDGSNFTLKIRSTKLEDSAMYFCASSDGVEDEQYFGPGTRLTVT.

CDR3 nucleotide sequence: TGTGCCAGTAGTATCAACACCTTTCGGCCCCAGCATTTT. This sequence encodes CASSINTFRPQHF. This chain joins TRBV19 and TRBJ1-5; D is ambiguous. Deletions cut 3 bases from V and 9 bases from J, with 12 bases between. The CDR3 has 13 residues. Germline V lookup: CDR1 LNHDA, CDR2 SQIVND (reference sequence).

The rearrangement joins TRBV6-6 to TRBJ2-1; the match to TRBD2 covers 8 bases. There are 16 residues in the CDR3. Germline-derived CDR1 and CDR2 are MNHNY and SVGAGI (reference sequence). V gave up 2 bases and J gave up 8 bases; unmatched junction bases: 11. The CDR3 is CASSYVRGVLIDEQFF. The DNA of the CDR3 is TGTGCCAGCAGTTACGTGCGGGGGGTTCTTATAGATGAGCAGTTCTTC.

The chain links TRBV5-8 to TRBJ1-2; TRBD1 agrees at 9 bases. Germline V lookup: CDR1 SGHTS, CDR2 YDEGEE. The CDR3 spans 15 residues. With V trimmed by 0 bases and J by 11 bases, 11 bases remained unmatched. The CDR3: CASSLAGTGIPAYTF. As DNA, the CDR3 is TGTGCCAGCAGCTTGGCAGGGACAGGGATCCCCGCTTACACCTTC.

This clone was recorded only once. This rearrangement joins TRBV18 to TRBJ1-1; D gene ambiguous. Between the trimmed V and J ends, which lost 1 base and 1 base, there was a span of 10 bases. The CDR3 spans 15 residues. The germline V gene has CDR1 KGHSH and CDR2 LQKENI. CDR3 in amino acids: CASSPRTGRNTEAFF. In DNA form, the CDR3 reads TGTGCCAGCTCACCACGGACTGGGCGGAACACTGAAGCTTTCTTT.

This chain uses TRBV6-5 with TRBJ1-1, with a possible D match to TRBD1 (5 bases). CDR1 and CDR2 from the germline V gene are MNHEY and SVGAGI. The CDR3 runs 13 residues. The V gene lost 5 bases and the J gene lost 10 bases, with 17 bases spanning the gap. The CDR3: CASSERDSERAFF. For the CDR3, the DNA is TGTGCCAGCAGTGAACGGGACTCCGAACGAGCTTTCTTT.

Here the CDR3 DNA reads TGTGCCTGGAGAATAACAGGGGCCCTATATGGCTACACCTTC. Translation: CAWRITGALYGYTF. The genes are TRBV30 and TRBJ1-2; TRBD1 aligns across 7 bases. CDR1 and CDR2 (germline): GTSNPN, SVGIG (reference sequence). This CDR3 contains 14 residues. The junction had 9 bases not matched to a gene; V was cut back by 3 bases and J by 5 bases.

CDR3 residues: CASSYSVLAGYETQYF. The DNA for the CDR3 is TGTGCCAGCAGTTACTCTGTCCTAGCGGGATACGAGACCCAGTACTTC. This chain uses TRBV6-5 with TRBJ2-5, with TRBD2 matching over 9 bases. The germline V gene encodes CDR1 MNHEY and CDR2 SVGAGI. The ends lost 0 bases at V and 5 bases at J; junction bases unmatched: 7. The CDR3 length is 16 residues.

In DNA form, the CDR3 reads TGTGCCAGCAGTTTAGGGCGGCTAGCGGGAGGAGGGGAGCAGTTCTTC. It is translated as CASSLGRLAGGGEQFF. V gene TRBV27 combines with J gene TRBJ2-1; 11 bases map to TRBD2. Germline trimming cut 2 bases from V and 10 bases from J; bases unmatched to any gene: 10. Germline values: CDR1 MNHEY, CDR2 SMNVEV (reference sequence). The CDR3 is 16 amino acids.

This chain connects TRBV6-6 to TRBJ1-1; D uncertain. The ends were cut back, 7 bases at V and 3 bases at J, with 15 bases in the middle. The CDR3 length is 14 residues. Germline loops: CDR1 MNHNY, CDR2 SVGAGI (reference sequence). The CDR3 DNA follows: TGTGCCAGCACGAACTCAGAGGGTCACACTGAAGCTTTCTTT. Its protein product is CASTNSEGHTEAFF.

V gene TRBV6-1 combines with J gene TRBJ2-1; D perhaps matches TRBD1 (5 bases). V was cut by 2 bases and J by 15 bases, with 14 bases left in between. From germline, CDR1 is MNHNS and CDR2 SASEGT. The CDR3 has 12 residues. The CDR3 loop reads CASSELDTSLFF. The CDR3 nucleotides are TGTGCCAGCAGTGAACTGGACACCTCCTTGTTCTTC.